This TCR beta chain was obtained from a study of cytomegalovirus exposure and HLA in healthy donors. The overall study: Unique TCRs numbering around 80 million, obtained from HLA-typed donors, made up an early data release. Study observations and caveats: V segments that were indistinguishable, TRBV6-2 and TRBV6-3 among them, were omitted from analysis. In a later analysis, most CMV-associated TCR beta chains appeared HLA-restricted. What a later analysis reportedly showed was that an Asian-associated ancestry cluster had fewer N-insertions than the approximately 700-donor mean.

The table lists this clone with a few counts. Its cognate antigen is unknown. 60 Vbeta and 13 Jbeta primers were used in PCR. Profiled with immunoSEQ multiplex PCR; TCRdb holds only in-frame clones, not every one. The sample has about 190,000 clones, 70% to 75% seen once. The CDR3 spans 14 residues. Germline CDR1 reads SGHAT; CDR2 reads FQNNGV. The J segment lost 6 bases and the V segment lost 9 bases, leaving 10 bases of the junction unmatched. The chain is built from TRBV11-2 and TRBJ2-1; 8 positions match TRBD2. Source material: PBMCs. The receptor's source is a young woman in good health and CMV-seropositive. The CDR3 bases are TGTGCCAGTAGGGGGACTAGTCGCTCCAATGAGCAGTTCTTC. Amino acid sequence: CASRGTSRSNEQFF.